Shown below are 14 T cell receptor beta chains from a single sample sequenced in a study of OX40 agonist ivuxolimab in advanced cancers. The protocol was immunoSEQ multiplex PCR, while the TCRdb copy is restricted to in-frame clones and leaves out a portion. The data hold 65,000 to 95,000 clones, with 90% to 95% observed a single time. Sequenced here: CD4+ or CD8+ T cells sorted from blood, sampled in a trial of the OX40 agonist ivuxolimab. All receptors derive from an adult with an advanced solid tumor such as melanoma, head and neck, liver or kidney cancer.

The V and J genes are TRBV7-2 and TRBJ2-7; 9 bases agree with TRBD2. CDR1 and CDR2 from the germline V gene are SGHTA and FQGNSA. Trimming at V came to 5 bases and at J to 2 bases, leaving 4 bases not matched to a gene. The CDR3 is 14 residues long. CDR3 loop: CASSPAGGPYEQYF. DNA of the CDR3: TGTGCCAGCAGCCCAGCGGGAGGTCCCTACGAGCAGTACTTC. Full variable domain (rest looked up from reference TRBV7-2 and TRBJ2-7): GAGVSQSPSNKVTEKGKDVELRCDPISGHTALYWYRQSLGQGLEFLIYFQGNSAPDKSGLPSDRFSAERTGGSVSTLTIQRTQQEDSAVYLCASSPAGGPYEQYFGPGTRLTVT.

The chain employs TRBV10-1 and TRBJ2-7; TRBD1 matches 12 bases. The V gene end was trimmed by 7 bases and the J gene end by 4 bases; junction bases not matched to a gene: 11. CDR1 WNHNN and CDR2 SYGVQD come from the germline V gene (reference sequence). The CDR3 extends over 16 amino acids. This chain's CDR3 is CASTSPGQGAKYEQYF. CDR3 coding DNA: TGCGCCAGCACATCTCCGGGACAGGGGGCGAAGTACGAGCAGTACTTC.

The chain combines TRBV9 with TRBJ1-1; D gene ambiguous. The CDR3 contains 15 residues. The germline V gene has CDR1 SGDLS and CDR2 YYNGEE. V was pared by 3 bases and J by 2 bases, with 14 bases between. CDR3 coding DNA: TGTGCCAGCAGCGCCCGTGCGGGGATAAACACTGAAGCTTTCTTT. This codes for CASSARAGINTEAFF. Variable domain in full (rest from reference TRBV9 and TRBJ1-1): DSGVTQTPKHLITATGQRVTLRCSPRSGDLSVYWYQQSLDQGLQFLIQYYNGEERAKGNILERFSAQQFPDLHSELNLSSLELGDSALYFCASSARAGINTEAFFGQGTRLTVV.

The chain uses TRBV27 and TRBJ2-1; the match to TRBD2 covers 10 bases. This CDR3 has 16 amino acids. The trim removed 4 bases at V and 7 bases at J, leaving 10 bases unmatched. Germline V gene lookup returns CDR1 MNHEY and CDR2 SMNVEV (reference sequence). CDR3 protein: CASSSTTSGTPNEQFF. The CDR3 DNA reads TGTGCCAGCAGTTCCACAACTAGCGGGACCCCTAATGAGCAGTTCTTC.

Note on this clone: Compared with germline, one end of the junction differs, possibly owing to a read error. This chain uses TRBV7-7 with TRBJ2-5; D unclear. The germline V gene has CDR1 SSHAT and CDR2 FNYEAQ (reference sequence). The CDR3 extends over 13 amino acids. Here the CDR3 DNA reads TGTGCTAGCAGCTTAGGGTACCAAGAGACCCAGTACTTC. This encodes CASSLGYQETQYF.

The V gene is TRBV7-9, the J gene TRBJ1-5; weak D call: TRBD1 (5 bases). V lost 2 bases and J lost 4, with 6 bases in between. This CDR3 region has 13 residues. Germline lookup yields CDR1 SEHNR and CDR2 FQNEAQ (reference sequence). CDR3 sequence reads: CASSLQGNQPQHF. The CDR3 DNA reads as TGTGCCAGCAGCTTACAGGGAAATCAGCCCCAGCATTTT.

The rearrangement uses TRBV18 and TRBJ2-7, with TRBD1 identical over 9 bases. V shed 4 bases and J 6 bases; nucleotides not matched to a gene: 4. The CDR3 contains 13 residues. CDR1 and CDR2 (germline): KGHSH, LQKENI. This chain's CDR3 is CASSQGQGFEQYF. CDR3 DNA sequence: TGTGCCAGCTCACAAGGACAGGGGTTCGAGCAGTACTTC.

The CDR3 region is CASSQDLIAGGKNEQFF. CDR3 DNA: TGCGCCAGCAGCCAAGATCTAATAGCGGGGGGAAAAAATGAGCAGTTCTTC. J is TRBJ2-1 and V is TRBV4-1, with 10 positions matching TRBD2. The CDR3 has 17 residues. V dropped 0 bases and J dropped 7; count of bases not matched to a gene: 9. Germline V gene data show CDR1 as MGHRA and CDR2 as YSYEKL.

The chain recombines TRBV6-5 with TRBJ2-1; 10 bases align to TRBD2. The CDR3 consists of 15 residues. The V segment lost 6 bases and the J segment 5 bases; nucleotides outside the gene matches: 7. Per germline, CDR1 MNHEY and CDR2 SVGAGI. The chain's CDR3 is CASRPRTSGNNEQFF. Written as DNA, the CDR3 is TGTGCCAGCAGACCCAGGACTAGCGGAAACAATGAGCAGTTCTTC.

The chain's CDR3 is CASSTTVNEQFF. The CDR3 DNA sequence: TGTGCCAGCAGTACGACGGTCAATGAGCAGTTCTTC. The rearrangement links TRBV28 to TRBJ2-1; D uncertain. The CDR3 is 12 amino acids. Germline V gene lookup returns CDR1 MDHEN and CDR2 SYDVKM. V lost 5 bases and J 6 bases, leaving 8 bases between the germline ends.

This clone was observed a single time. V usage is TRBV5-1 and J usage is TRBJ2-3, with D uncertain. Germline V gene sequence: CDR1 SGHRS, CDR2 YFSETQ. The CDR3 totals 12 residues. V gave up 0 bases and J gave up 6 bases, with 5 bases separating them. The chain's CDR3 is CASSLDRDTQYF. Here the CDR3 DNA reads TGCGCCAGCAGCTTGGACCGGGATACGCAGTATTTT.

This chain connects TRBV15 to TRBJ2-1; D not resolved. Looked up from germline, CDR1 is LNHNV and CDR2 is YYDKDF (reference sequence). Trimming removed 1 base from V and 8 bases from J, with 6 bases in between. The length of the CDR3 is 12 residues. This chain's CDR3 is CATSRVFDEQFF. The CDR3 coding sequence is TGTGCCACCAGCAGAGTTTTCGATGAGCAGTTCTTC.

DNA for the CDR3: TGTGCCAGTAGTAGAGCGGGGGGCACAGATACGCAGTATTTT. Its protein is CASSRAGGTDTQYF. The chain links TRBV19 to TRBJ2-3; TRBD2 matches at 8 bases. Losses at the gene ends were 4 bases for V and 1 base for J; bases not matched to a gene: 1. The V gene's germline CDR1 is LNHDA and CDR2 SQIVND (reference sequence). CDR3 length: 14 residues.

The rearrangement uses TRBV28 and TRBJ1-2, with a possible D match to TRBD1 (6 bases). Germline lookup yields CDR1 MDHEN and CDR2 SYDVKM. Trimming shortened V by 6 bases and J by 4 bases, and 15 bases separated the two germline ends. CDR3 length: 14 residues. The CDR3 nucleotides read TGTGCCAGCAGGGAAACGGGGGGGCCCTATGGCTACACCTTC. Translating gives CASRETGGPYGYTF.